The sequence of this T cell receptor (beta chain) was determined in a study of blood T cells in healthy people across ages. Together with a sample-barcoded 5' primer, a J-beta primer mix was included in a second PCR lasting roughly 7 to 11 cycles. Every sample gave at least 2.5 million paired-end reads containing CDR3. TCRdb reprocessed the 5' RACE reads with MiXCR, giving one entry per CDR3 protein. Altogether approximately 490,000 distinct CDR3 sequences are present, 20% to 30% being singletons, with the ten largest covering around 10%. Every donor gave approximately 10 milliliters of peripheral blood. Trimming removed 2 bases from V and 5 bases from J, with 8 bases in between. CDR3 size: 13 residues. Germline V gene data show CDR1 as SGHVS and CDR2 as FNYEAQ. This sample also appeared in a second study, on T cells of mothers and their children. That paper notes: Overlap in related mother-child pairs always slightly exceeded unrelated pairs, never significantly.

The genes are TRBV7-6 and TRBJ2-3; weak D call: TRBD1 (6 bases). Sample: blood. This TCR was recovered from a boy between 10 and 17 years old in good health. DNA of the CDR3: TGTGCCAGCAGCTTAAGGGGGTTAGATACGCAGTATTTT. This translates into CASSLRGLDTQYF.